These T cell receptor beta chains were read from a single sample in a study of blood T cell repertoires in COVID-19. Generated by immunoSEQ multiplex PCR, the TCRdb table keeps only in-frame clones and is missing some. The sample records about 220,000 clones, around 84% being singletons. The sample taken for sequencing was peripheral blood. The receptor source for this set is a human donor in a cohort sampled during active COVID-19. Each CDR3 is given with its conserved first and last residue. D genes are given only for firm matches. Part of the rows lack a size; the others show once, few, many or a class for expanded clones.

j_call d_call clone_size v_call cdr3_aa cdr3_nt
TRBJ2-2 TRBD1 - TRBV15 CATSKNRGSGFTGELFF TGTGCCACCAGCAAAAACAGGGGAAGTGGGTTCACCGGGGAGCTGTTTTTT
TRBJ1-2 TRBD1 once TRBV2 CASSVYRGEYGYTF TGTGCCAGCAGTGTATACAGGGGGGAATATGGCTACACCTTC
TRBJ2-7 TRBD1 - TRBV30 CAWSWGGQGSPQQYF TGTGCCTGGAGTTGGGGGGGACAGGGGTCCCCCCAGCAGTACTTC
TRBJ2-2 - - TRBV6-6 CASSYRTGELFF TGTGCCAGCAGTTACCGCACCGGGGAGCTGTTTTTT
TRBJ1-5 - - TRBV19 CASITSTGSNQPQHF TGTGCCAGTATCACGTCGACAGGATCCAATCAGCCCCAGCATTTT
TRBJ1-5 - once TRBV9 CASSVQGGQPQHF TGTGCCAGCAGCGTTCAGGGTGGTCAGCCCCAGCATTTT
TRBJ2-3 TRBD1 - TRBV5-1 CASSLGQGGTDTQYF TGCGCCAGCAGCTTGGGCCAGGGGGGCACAGATACGCAGTATTTT
TRBJ2-7 TRBD2 once TRBV9 CASSASAGPTYEQYF TGTGCCAGCAGCGCTTCAGCGGGACCTACCTACGAGCAGTACTTC
TRBJ2-3 TRBD1 - TRBV5-5 CASSQTGFMDTQYF TGTGCCAGCAGCCAGACAGGGTTTATGGATACGCAGTATTTT
TRBJ1-5 - - TRBV5-1 CASSPPTDQPQHF TGCGCCAGCAGCCCTCCGACAGATCAGCCCCAGCATTTT
TRBJ2-7 - - TRBV27 CASSNGFSSYEQYF TGTGCCAGCAGCAATGGTTTTAGCTCCTACGAGCAGTACTTC
TRBJ2-2 TRBD2 - TRBV7-3 CASSFSGGDTGELFF TGTGCCAGCAGCTTTAGCGGGGGCGACACCGGGGAGCTGTTTTTT
TRBJ2-5 - - TRBV28 CASSFIQGETQYF TGTGCCAGCAGTTTCATCCAGGGAGAGACCCAGTACTTC
TRBJ1-6 - - TRBV9 CASSPWGRGDSPLHF TGTGCCAGCAGCCCCTGGGGCAGGGGTGATTCACCCCTCCACTTT
TRBJ2-1 TRBD1 - TRBV7-6 CASSSISGGSFGEQFF TGTGCCAGCAGCTCTATTTCAGGGGGTTCCTTCGGTGAGCAGTTCTTC
TRBJ1-2 TRBD1 - TRBV7-9 CASSTQQGARIYGYTF TGTGCCAGCAGCACGCAACAGGGGGCGCGAATCTATGGCTACACCTTC
TRBJ2-7 TRBD2 once TRBV28 CASTLLAGVQEQYF TGTGCCAGCACCCTACTAGCGGGAGTTCAAGAGCAGTACTTC
TRBJ1-5 TRBD1 many TRBV9 CASSPDRDQPQHF TGTGCCAGCAGTCCTGACAGGGATCAGCCCCAGCATTTT
TRBJ2-2 - once TRBV3-1/TRBV3-2 CASSQAFVSEQAGELFF TGTGCCAGCAGCCAAGCCTTCGTTTCTGAGCAGGCCGGGGAGCTGTTTTTT
TRBJ1-1 TRBD1 - TRBV18 CASCLTGDNTEAFF TGTGCCAGCTGCCTGACAGGGGATAACACTGAAGCTTTCTTT
TRBJ1-2 - - TRBV6-5 CASRTGTVTYGYTF TGTGCCAGCAGGACCGGGACTGTAACGTATGGCTACACCTTC
TRBJ2-2 - - TRBV9 CASSVAGNTGELFF TGTGCCAGCAGCGTAGCGGGGAACACCGGGGAGCTGTTTTTT
TRBJ1-5 - - TRBV7-2 CASSLGPASNQPQHF TGTGCCAGCAGCTTAGGTCCAGCGAGCAATCAGCCCCAGCATTTT
TRBJ1-2 - - TRBV5-5 CASSLGGGGYYGYTF TGTGCCAGCAGCTTGGGAGGAGGAGGGTACTATGGCTACACCTTC
TRBJ2-1 - - TRBV10-3 CAISEYGVDEQFF TGTGCCATCAGTGAGTATGGAGTGGATGAGCAGTTCTTC
TRBJ1-2 - - TRBV6-5 CASRQGPLYGYTF TGTGCCAGCCGGCAGGGTCCCCTCTATGGCTACACCTTC
TRBJ1-3 - - TRBV12-5 CASGLEGAGNTIYF TGTGCTAGTGGTTTGGAGGGAGCAGGAAACACCATATATTTT
TRBJ1-2 - - TRBV9 CASSLNRREGYTF TGTGCCAGCAGTTTAAACCGCAGGGAAGGCTACACCTTC
TRBJ2-7 - - TRBV9 CASSVGGALSYEQYF TGTGCCAGCAGCGTGGGGGGAGCGCTATCCTACGAGCAGTACTTC
TRBJ1-2 - - TRBV6-6 CASSYSGGSYGYTF TGTGCCAGCAGTTACTCGGGGGGATCCTATGGCTACACCTTC
TRBJ1-4 - - TRBV4-1 CASSQVENNEKLFF TGCGCCAGCAGCCAAGTTGAGAATAATGAAAAACTGTTTTTT
TRBJ1-3 - - TRBV19 CASSRPPSPSGNTIYF TGTGCCAGTAGTAGACCGCCTAGCCCCTCTGGAAACACCATATATTTT
TRBJ2-2 - - TRBV19 CASSPTRTGELFF TGTGCCAGTAGTCCCACCAGGACCGGGGAGCTGTTTTTT
TRBJ2-5 TRBD1 - TRBV10-3 CAILAQGQETQYF TGTGCCATCCTCGCACAGGGGCAAGAGACCCAGTACTTC
TRBJ2-5 TRBD2 - TRBV9 CASSVAGGNQETQYF TGTGCCAGCAGCGTAGCGGGAGGGAATCAAGAGACCCAGTACTTC
TRBJ2-2 - - TRBV16 CASSQSPGANTGELFF TGTGCCAGCAGCCAATCGCCAGGTGCAAACACCGGGGAGCTGTTTTTT
TRBJ2-3 TRBD2 - TRBV3-1/TRBV3-2 CASSQGATRGGDTQYF TGTGCCAGCAGCCAAGGGGCCACGCGGGGGGGAGATACGCAGTATTTT
TRBJ1-4 - - TRBV5-1 CASSLRTANEKLFF TGCGCCAGCAGCTTGAGGACAGCTAATGAAAAACTGTTTTTT
TRBJ2-3 TRBD1 - TRBV28 CASSLGQGGRDTQYF TGTGCCAGCAGTCTGGGACAGGGTGGAAGAGATACGCAGTATTTT
TRBJ2-7 - - TRBV2 CASPLTANHF TGTGCCAGCCCCCTTACAGCAAACCACTTC
TRBJ1-1 TRBD1 - TRBV6-5 CASRLDREEAFF TGTGCCAGCAGATTGGACAGGGAGGAAGCTTTCTTT
TRBJ2-5 - - TRBV6-6 CASSYSEAQYF TGTGCCAGCAGTTACTCGGAGGCCCAGTACTTC
TRBJ1-2 TRBD1 - TRBV10-3 CAISESGQGARYTF TGTGCCATCAGTGAGTCGGGACAGGGGGCGAGGTACACCTTC
TRBJ2-7 - - TRBV6-2/TRBV6-3 CASSYALRYEQYF TGTGCCAGCAGTTATGCACTGCGCTACGAGCAGTACTTC
TRBJ2-1 - - TRBV28 CASSPGGTDGQGQFF TGTGCCAGCAGCCCCGGCGGGACGGACGGGCAGGGGCAGTTCTTC
TRBJ2-5 TRBD1 - TRBV7-9 CASSFGVSDRLIPQETQYF TGTGCCAGCAGCTTTGGGGTTTCGGACAGGCTCATTCCCCAAGAGACCCAGTACTTC
TRBJ1-2 - - TRBV28 CASSRVGGANYGYTF TGTGCCAGCAGTAGGGTGGGCGGGGCGAACTATGGCTACACCTTC
TRBJ1-5 - few TRBV25-1 CASNRGAGQPQHF TGTGCCAGCAATCGGGGGGCGGGTCAGCCCCAGCATTTT
TRBJ2-3 - - TRBV9 CASSVPDRSTQYF TGTGCCAGCAGCGTACCGGACAGAAGTACGCAGTATTTT
TRBJ1-3 - - TRBV3-1/TRBV3-2 CASSQDYPVSGNTIYF TGTGCCAGCAGCCAAGATTACCCGGTCTCTGGAAACACCATATATTTT
TRBJ2-1 - - TRBV19 CASSTRRGSYNEQFF TGTGCCAGTAGTACCCGACGGGGGTCCTACAATGAGCAGTTCTTC
TRBJ1-2 TRBD1 - TRBV6-1 CASSEGRGRSYGYTF TGTGCCAGCAGTGAGGGCAGGGGGCGCAGCTATGGCTACACCTTC
TRBJ1-5 TRBD1 - TRBV6-5 CASSYSGTGSQPQHF TGTGCCAGCAGTTACTCCGGGACAGGGAGTCAGCCCCAGCATTTT
TRBJ2-3 - once TRBV11-2 CASSLERSQNTQYF TGTGCCAGCAGCTTAGAGAGGTCCCAGAATACGCAGTATTTT
TRBJ2-3 TRBD1 few TRBV15 CATSREGQGSTDTQYF TGTGCCACCAGCAGAGAAGGACAGGGAAGCACAGATACGCAGTATTTT
TRBJ2-3 - - TRBV3-1/TRBV3-2 CASSQTRSITDTQYF TGTGCCAGCAGCCAAACGCGATCTATAACCGATACGCAGTATTTT